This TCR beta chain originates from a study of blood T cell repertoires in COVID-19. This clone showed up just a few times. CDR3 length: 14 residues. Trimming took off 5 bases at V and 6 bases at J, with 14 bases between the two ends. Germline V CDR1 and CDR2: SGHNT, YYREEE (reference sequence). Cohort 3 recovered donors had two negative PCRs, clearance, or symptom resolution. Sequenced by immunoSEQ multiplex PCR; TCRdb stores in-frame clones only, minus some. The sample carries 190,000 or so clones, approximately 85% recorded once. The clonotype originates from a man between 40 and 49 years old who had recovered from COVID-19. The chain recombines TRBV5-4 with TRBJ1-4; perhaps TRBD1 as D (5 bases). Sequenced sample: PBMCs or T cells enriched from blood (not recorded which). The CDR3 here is CASRAGGTDEKLFF. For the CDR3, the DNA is TGTGCCAGCAGGGCCGGGGGAACGGATGAAAAACTGTTTTTT.